This T cell receptor beta chain came from a study of blood T cell repertoires in COVID-19. This CDR3 has 17 residues. Trimming removed 9 bases from V and 3 bases from J; junction bases left unmatched: 9. CDR1 is KGHSH, CDR2 LQKENI, per germline. Profiling relied on immunoSEQ multiplex PCR, and the TCRdb table lists in-frame clones only, not all of them. The table includes fewer than 350,000 clones, roughly 90% detected once. This clone has a handful of counts. The sequence derives from a woman aged 18 to 35 with acute COVID-19. The chain is built from TRBV18 and TRBJ2-2; 14 bases are a match to TRBD2. The sequencing input was PBMCs or T cells enriched from blood (not recorded which). In DNA form, the CDR3 reads TGTGCCAGTTCCGGACTAGCGGGAGGAGGCGACACCGGGGAGCTGTTTTTT. It specifies CASSGLAGGGDTGELFF.